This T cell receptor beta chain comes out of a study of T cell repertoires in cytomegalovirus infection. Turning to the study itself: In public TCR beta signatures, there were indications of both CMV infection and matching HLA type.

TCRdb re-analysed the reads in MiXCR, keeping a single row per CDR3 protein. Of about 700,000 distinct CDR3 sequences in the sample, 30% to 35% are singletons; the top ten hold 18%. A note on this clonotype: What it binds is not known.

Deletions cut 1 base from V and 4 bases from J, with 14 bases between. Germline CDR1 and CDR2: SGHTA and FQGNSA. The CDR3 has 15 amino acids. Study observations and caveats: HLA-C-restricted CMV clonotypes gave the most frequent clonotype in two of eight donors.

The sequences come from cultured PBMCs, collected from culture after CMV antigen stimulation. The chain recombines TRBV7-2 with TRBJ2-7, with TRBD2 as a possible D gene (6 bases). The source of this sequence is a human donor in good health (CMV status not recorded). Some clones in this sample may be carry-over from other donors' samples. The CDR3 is CASSLGREKAYEQYF. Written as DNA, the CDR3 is TGTGCCAGCAGCTTAGGACGGGAGAAAGCGTACGAGCAGTACTTC.